This is a list of T cell receptor beta chains from one sample in a study of cytomegalovirus exposure and HLA in healthy donors. The protocol was immunoSEQ multiplex PCR, while the TCRdb copy is restricted to in-frame clones and leaves out a portion. The sample carries about 140,000 clones, roughly 80% recorded once. The sample taken for sequencing was PBMCs. The receptors stem from a female donor in good health and CMV-seronegative. The CDR3 runs from the conserved cysteine through the conserved F or W. Size values are once, few and many counts, or a class for expanded clones, and some rows have none.

cdr3_length,clone_size,j_call,v_call,cdr3_aa
19,.,TRBJ1-5,TRBV7-9,CSSSLALGTGGFYNQPQHF
20,.,TRBJ2-1,TRBV4-1,CASSLVPGQGSGSSYNEQFF
14,few,TRBJ2-1,TRBV29-1,CSVQGGYQYNEQFF
16,few,TRBJ2-2,TRBV6-5,CASSYGWTTNTGELFF
15,.,TRBJ2-3,TRBV12-5,CASALTSGNTDTQYF
14,once,TRBJ2-1,TRBV5-1,CASSPGLVAGEQFF
14,many,TRBJ2-3,TRBV25-1,CASSESTGPDTQYF
14,.,TRBJ2-1,TRBV10-3,CAISELGQGNEQFF
14,.,TRBJ1-2,TRBV14,CASSPPGVGYGYTF
15,few,TRBJ1-4,TRBV7-9,CASSLGTGEREKLFF
15,.,TRBJ2-7,TRBV5-1,CASSLFSQGSYELYF
14,.,TRBJ2-3,TRBV7-2,CASSLLIASDTQYF
18,once,TRBJ1-2,TRBV5-1,CASSTGELQGRSNYGYTF
15,.,TRBJ2-3,TRBV5-1,CASRYTRTGLDTQYF
15,.,TRBJ1-6,TRBV6-5,CASSSGGANNSPLHF
15,.,TRBJ2-7,TRBV12-2,CASRPLSGGFGEQYF
14,.,TRBJ2-2,TRBV19,CASSMIRATGELFF
15,.,TRBJ2-7,TRBV9,CASSVNRGDSYEQYF
14,.,TRBJ2-3,TRBV7-9,CASSRQPGTDTQYF
16,.,TRBJ2-7,TRBV19,CASSMGQVISSYEQYF
13,.,TRBJ1-1,TRBV7-2,CASSFRASGEAFF
13,few,TRBJ1-1,TRBV6-1,CASMLRSNTEAFF
14,few,TRBJ2-7,TRBV7-9,CASSLGQGANEQYF
14,few,TRBJ1-1,TRBV5-1,CASSLDRGNTEAFF
14,few,TRBJ1-1,TRBV6-6,CASEVQGLNTEAFF
14,once,TRBJ1-1,TRBV25-1,CASADASRVTEAFF
19,few,TRBJ2-7,TRBV5-8,CASSLRTPGTGQGNYEQYF
14,once,TRBJ1-1,TRBV6-1,CASSPLTGSTEAFF
11,once,TRBJ2-3,TRBV2,CASSSRETQYF
15,.,TRBJ2-7,TRBV9,CASSPGQGGPYEQYF
17,.,TRBJ2-3,TRBV12-5,CASGQSRGAEYSDTQYF
15,.,TRBJ2-3,TRBV4-1,CASSQGGGVTDTQYF
14,.,TRBJ2-2,TRBV5-1,CASSNPRRAGELFF
14,.,TRBJ2-5,TRBV25-1,CASSEEARRETQYF
16,.,TRBJ1-6,TRBV18,CASSPNRGVSNSPLHF
14,once,TRBJ2-4,TRBV12-5,CASGWGQGRDIQYF
12,.,TRBJ1-1,TRBV27,CASSLGGAEAFF
16,.,TRBJ1-2,TRBV4-1,CASSHSPGGRLWGYTF
13,.,TRBJ1-1,TRBV19,CASSIGRGTEAFF
11,.,TRBJ1-1,TRBV6-1,CASSLQGGAFF
15,few,TRBJ2-1,TRBV7-2,CASSFSGGGGNEQFF
18,.,TRBJ2-6,TRBV7-6,CASSPGTAITSGANVLTF
12,.,TRBJ2-7,TRBV4-2,CASSFTSGEQYF
16,.,TRBJ2-1,TRBV28,CASSSPLGDRRYEQFF
13,.,TRBJ1-5,TRBV27,CASSGQWGRPQHF
17,.,TRBJ2-5,TRBV29-1,CSVEGTLMTGNQETQYF
12,.,TRBJ1-1,TRBV15,CASKGQDTEAFF
15,.,TRBJ2-7,TRBV7-2,CASSSSAGGTSEQYF
15,once,TRBJ1-2,TRBV28,CASSSPSVGPGGYTF
12,.,TRBJ1-4,TRBV30,CAWRGQWEKLFF
13,.,TRBJ2-7,TRBV2,CASSVTGAYEQYF
12,.,TRBJ2-7,TRBV28,CASRGSSYEQYF